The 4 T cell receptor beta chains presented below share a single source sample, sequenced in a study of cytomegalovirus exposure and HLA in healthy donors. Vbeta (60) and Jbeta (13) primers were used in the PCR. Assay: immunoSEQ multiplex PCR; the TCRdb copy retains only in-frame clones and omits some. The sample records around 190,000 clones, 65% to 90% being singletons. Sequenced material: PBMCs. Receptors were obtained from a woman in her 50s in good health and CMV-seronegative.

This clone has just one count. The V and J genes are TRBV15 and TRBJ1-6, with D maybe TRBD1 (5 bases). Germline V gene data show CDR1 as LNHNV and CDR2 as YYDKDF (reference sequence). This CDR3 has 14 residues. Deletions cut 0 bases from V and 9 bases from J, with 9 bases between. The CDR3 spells CATSRDPDSSPLHF. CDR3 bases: TGTGCCACCAGCAGAGATCCAGACAGTTCACCCCTCCACTTT.

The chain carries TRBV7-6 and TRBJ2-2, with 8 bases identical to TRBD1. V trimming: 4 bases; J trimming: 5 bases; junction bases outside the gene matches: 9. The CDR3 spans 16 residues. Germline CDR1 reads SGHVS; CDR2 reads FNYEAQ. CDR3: CASSSAGQGYTGELFF. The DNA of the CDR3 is TGTGCCAGCAGCTCCGCCGGACAGGGTTATACCGGGGAGCTGTTTTTT. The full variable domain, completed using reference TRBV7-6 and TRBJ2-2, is GAGVSQSPRYKVTKRGQDVALRCDPISGHVSLYWYRQALGQGPEFLTYFNYEAQQDKSGLPNDRFSAERPEGSISTLTIQRTEQRDSAMYRCASSSAGQGYTGELFFGEGSRLTVL.

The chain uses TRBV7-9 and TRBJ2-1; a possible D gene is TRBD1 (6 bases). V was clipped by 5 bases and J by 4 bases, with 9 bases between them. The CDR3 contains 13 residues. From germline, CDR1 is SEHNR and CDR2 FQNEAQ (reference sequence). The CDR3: CASSPTGYNEQFF. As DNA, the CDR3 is TGTGCCAGCAGCCCTACAGGGTACAATGAGCAGTTCTTC.

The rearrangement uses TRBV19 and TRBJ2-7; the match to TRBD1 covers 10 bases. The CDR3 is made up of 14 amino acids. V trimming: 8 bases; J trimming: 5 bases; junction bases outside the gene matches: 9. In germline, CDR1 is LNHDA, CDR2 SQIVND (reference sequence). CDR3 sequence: CASSPGQGFHEQYF. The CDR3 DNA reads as TGTGCCAGTTCGCCGGGACAGGGGTTCCACGAGCAGTACTTC.